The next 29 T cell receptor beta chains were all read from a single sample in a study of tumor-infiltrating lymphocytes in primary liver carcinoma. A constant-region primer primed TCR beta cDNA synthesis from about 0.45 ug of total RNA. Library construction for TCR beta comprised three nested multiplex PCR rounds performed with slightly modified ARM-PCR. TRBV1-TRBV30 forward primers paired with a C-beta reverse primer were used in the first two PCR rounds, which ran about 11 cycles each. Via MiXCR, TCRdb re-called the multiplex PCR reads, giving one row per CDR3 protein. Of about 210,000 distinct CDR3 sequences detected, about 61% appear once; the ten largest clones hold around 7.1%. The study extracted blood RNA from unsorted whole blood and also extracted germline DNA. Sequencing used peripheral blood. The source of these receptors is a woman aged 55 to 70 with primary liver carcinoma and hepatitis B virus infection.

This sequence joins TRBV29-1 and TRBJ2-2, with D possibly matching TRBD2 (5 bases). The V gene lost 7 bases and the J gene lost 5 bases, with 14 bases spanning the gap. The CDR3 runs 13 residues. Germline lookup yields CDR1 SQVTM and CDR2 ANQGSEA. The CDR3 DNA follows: TGCAGCGACCAAGAGTGGGAGACCGGGGAGCTGTTTTTT. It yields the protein CSDQEWETGELFF.

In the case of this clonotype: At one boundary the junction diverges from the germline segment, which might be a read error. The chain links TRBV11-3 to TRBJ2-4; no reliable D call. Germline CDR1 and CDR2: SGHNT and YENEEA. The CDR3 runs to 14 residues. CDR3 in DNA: TGTGCCAACAGCTATCGGGTAGCCCAAAACATTCAGTACTTC. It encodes CANSYRVAQNIQYF.

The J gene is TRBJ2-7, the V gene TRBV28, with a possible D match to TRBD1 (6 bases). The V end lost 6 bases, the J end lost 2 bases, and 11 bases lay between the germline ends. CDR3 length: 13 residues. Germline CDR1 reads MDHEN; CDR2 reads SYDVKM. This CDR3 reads CASSPRDTYEQYV. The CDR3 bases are TGTGCCAGCAGCCCCAGGGACACCTACGAGCAGTACGTC.

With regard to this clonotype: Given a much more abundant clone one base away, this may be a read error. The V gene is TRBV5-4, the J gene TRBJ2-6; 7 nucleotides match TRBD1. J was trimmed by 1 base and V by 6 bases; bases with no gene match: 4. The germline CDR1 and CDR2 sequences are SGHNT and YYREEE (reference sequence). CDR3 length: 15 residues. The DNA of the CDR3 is TGTGCCAGCACCCCACAGGGGTCTGGGGCCAACGTCCTGACTTTC. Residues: CASTPQGSGANVLTF.

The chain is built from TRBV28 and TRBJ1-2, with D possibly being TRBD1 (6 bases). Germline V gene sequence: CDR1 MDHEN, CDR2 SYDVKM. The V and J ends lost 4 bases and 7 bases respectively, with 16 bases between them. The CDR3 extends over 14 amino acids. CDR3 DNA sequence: TGTGCCAGCAGTTCCCCCGGGACAAGCTTTGGCTACACCTTC. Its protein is CASSSPGTSFGYTF.

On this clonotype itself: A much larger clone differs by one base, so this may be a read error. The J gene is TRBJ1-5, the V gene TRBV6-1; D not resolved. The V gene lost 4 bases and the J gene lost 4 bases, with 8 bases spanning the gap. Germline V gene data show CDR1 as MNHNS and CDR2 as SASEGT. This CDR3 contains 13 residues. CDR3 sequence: CASSVTSNQPQHF. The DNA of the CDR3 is TGTGCCAGCAGTGTAACTAGTAATCAGCCCCAGCATTTT.

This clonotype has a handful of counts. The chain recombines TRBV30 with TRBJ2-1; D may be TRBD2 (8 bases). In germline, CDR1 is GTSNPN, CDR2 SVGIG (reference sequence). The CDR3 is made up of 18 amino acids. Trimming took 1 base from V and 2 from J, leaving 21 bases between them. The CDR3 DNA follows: TGTGCCTGGAGTGCGACAGGGATCGGGAGGGGGCCCTACAATGAGCAGTTCTTC. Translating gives CAWSATGIGRGPYNEQFF.

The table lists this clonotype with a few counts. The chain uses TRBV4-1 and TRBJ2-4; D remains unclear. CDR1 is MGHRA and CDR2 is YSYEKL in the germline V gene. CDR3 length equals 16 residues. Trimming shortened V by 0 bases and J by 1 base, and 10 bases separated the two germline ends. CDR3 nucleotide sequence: TGCGCCAGCAGCCAAGAACTCAATGGGGCCAAAAACATTCAGTACTTC. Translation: CASSQELNGAKNIQYF.

CDR3 loop: CANTHWGQGATDTQYF. The CDR3 region has the DNA TGTGCCAACACCCACTGGGGGCAGGGGGCCACAGATACGCAGTATTTT. J is TRBJ2-3 and V is TRBV11-2; 8 nucleotides align to TRBD1. V dropped 10 bases and J dropped 2; count of bases not matched to a gene: 14. The CDR3 has 16 amino acids. The germline gives CDR1 SGHAT, CDR2 FQNNGV.

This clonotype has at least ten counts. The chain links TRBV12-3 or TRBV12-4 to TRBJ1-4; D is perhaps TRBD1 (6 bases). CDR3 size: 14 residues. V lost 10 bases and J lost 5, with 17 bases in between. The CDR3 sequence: CATQPADRNEKLFF. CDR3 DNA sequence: TGTGCCACCCAACCGGCCGACAGGAATGAAAAACTGTTTTTT.

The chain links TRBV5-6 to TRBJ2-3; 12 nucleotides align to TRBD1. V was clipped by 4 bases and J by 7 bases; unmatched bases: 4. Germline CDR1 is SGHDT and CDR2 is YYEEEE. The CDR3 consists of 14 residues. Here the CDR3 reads CASSDGTGGNTQYF. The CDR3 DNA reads TGTGCCAGCAGCGACGGGACAGGGGGCAATACGCAGTATTTT.

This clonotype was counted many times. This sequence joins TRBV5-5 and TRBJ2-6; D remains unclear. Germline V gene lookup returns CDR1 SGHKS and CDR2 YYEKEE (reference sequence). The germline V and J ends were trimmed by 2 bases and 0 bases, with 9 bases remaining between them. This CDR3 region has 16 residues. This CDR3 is CASSFLTHSGANVLTF. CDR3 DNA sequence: TGTGCCAGCAGCTTTCTCACCCACTCTGGGGCCAACGTCCTGACTTTC. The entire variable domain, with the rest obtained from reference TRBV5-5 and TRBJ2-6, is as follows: DAGVTQSPTHLIKTRGQQVTLRCSPISGHKSVSWYQQVLGQGPQFIFQYYEKEERGRGNFPDRFSARQFPNYSSELNVNALLLGDSALYLCASSFLTHSGANVLTFGAGSRLTVL.

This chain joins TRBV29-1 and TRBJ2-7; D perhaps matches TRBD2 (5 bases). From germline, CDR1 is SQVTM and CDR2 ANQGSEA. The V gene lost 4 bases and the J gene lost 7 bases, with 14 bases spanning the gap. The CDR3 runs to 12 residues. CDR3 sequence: CSVGGPCYEQYF. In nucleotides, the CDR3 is TGCAGCGTTGGAGGGCCCTGCTATGAGCAGTACTTC.

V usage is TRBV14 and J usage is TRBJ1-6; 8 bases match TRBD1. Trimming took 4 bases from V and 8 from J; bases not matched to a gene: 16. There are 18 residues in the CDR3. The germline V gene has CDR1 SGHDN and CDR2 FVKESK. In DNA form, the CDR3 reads TGTGCCAGCAGCCCAAGGTGGGGACAGGACACCCGGGATTCACCCCTCCACTTT. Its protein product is CASSPRWGQDTRDSPLHF.

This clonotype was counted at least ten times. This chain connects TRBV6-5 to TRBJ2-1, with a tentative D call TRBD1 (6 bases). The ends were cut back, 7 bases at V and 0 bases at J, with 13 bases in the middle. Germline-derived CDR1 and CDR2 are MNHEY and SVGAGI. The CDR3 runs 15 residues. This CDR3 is CASTLDRSSYNEQFF. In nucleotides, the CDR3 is TGTGCCAGCACCCTCGACAGGAGCTCCTACAATGAGCAGTTCTTC.

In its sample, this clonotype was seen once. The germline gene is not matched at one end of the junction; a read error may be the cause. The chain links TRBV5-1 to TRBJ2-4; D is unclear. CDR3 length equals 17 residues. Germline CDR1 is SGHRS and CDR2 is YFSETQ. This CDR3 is CASSLSRYQRIGDIQYF. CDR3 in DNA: TGCGCTAGCAGCTTGTCCCGCTACCAGAGGATTGGGGACATTCAGTACTTC. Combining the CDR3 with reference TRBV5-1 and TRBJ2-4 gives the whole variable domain KAGVTQTPRYLIKTRGQQVTLSCSPISGHRSVSWYQQTPGQGLQFLFEYFSETQRNKGNFPGRFSGRQFSNSRSEMNVSTLELGDSALYLCASSLSRYQRIGDIQYFGAGTRLSVL.

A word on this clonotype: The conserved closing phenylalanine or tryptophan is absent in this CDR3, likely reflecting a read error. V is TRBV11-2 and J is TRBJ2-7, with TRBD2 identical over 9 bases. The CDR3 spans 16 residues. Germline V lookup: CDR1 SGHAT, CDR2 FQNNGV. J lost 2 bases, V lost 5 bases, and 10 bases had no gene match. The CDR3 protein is CASSPISGSGPYEQYL. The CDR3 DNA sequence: TGTGCCAGCAGCCCGATTAGCGGGAGTGGGCCCTACGAGCAGTACTTA.

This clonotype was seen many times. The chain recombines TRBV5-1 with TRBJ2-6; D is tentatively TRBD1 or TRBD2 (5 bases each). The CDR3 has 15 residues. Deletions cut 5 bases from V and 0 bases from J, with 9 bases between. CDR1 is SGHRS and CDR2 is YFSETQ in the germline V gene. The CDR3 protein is CASRAGTSGANVLTF. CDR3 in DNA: TGCGCCAGCAGGGCAGGGACCTCTGGGGCCAACGTCCTGACTTTC. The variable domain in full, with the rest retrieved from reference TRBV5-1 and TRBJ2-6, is KAGVTQTPRYLIKTRGQQVTLSCSPISGHRSVSWYQQTPGQGLQFLFEYFSETQRNKGNFPGRFSGRQFSNSRSEMNVSTLELGDSALYLCASRAGTSGANVLTFGAGSRLTVL.

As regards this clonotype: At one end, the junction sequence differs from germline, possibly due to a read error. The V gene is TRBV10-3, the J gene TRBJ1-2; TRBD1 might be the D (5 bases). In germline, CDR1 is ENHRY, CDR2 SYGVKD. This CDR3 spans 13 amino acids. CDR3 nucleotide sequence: TGTGTCATCAGTGAGGGGCAGGAAGATGGCTACACCTTC. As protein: CVISEGQEDGYTF.

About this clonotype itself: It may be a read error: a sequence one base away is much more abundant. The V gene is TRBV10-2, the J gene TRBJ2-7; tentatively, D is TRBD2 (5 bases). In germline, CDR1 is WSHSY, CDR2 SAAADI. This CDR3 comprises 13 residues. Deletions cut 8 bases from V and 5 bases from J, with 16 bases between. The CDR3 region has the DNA TGCGCCAGCTGTCGGGCGGGCCGGAACGAGCAGTACTTC. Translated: CASCRAGRNEQYF.

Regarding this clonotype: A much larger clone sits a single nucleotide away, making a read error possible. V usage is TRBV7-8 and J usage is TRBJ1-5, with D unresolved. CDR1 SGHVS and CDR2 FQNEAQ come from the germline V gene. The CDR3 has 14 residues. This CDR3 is CASSPSRLGQPQRF. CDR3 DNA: TGTGCCAGCAGCCCTTCACGGTTGGGTCAGCCCCAGCGTTTT.

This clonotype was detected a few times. In nucleotides, the CDR3 is TGTGCCAGCAGTGAATTTGGGGCGAGTACGCAGTATTTT. This codes for CASSEFGASTQYF. This chain links TRBV2 with TRBJ2-3; perhaps TRBD1 as D (5 bases). Trimming took off 2 bases at V and 8 bases at J, with 11 bases between the two ends. Per germline, CDR1 SNHLY and CDR2 FYNNEI. This CDR3 is built from 13 residues.

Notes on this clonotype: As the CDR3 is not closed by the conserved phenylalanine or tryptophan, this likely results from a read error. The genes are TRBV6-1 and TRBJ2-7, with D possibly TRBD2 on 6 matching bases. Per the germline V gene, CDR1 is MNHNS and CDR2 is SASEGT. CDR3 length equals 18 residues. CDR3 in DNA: TGCGCCAGCAGTGATTTCCTTCCGGGACTTTTAGGGGCTTACGAGCAGTACTTG. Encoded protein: CASSDFLPGLLGAYEQYL.

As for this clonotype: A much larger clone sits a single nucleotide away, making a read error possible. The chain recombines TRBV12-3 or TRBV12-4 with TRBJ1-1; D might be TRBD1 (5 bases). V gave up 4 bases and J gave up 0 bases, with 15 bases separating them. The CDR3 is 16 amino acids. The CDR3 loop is CASSSQGPPMNTEAFF. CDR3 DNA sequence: TGTGCCAGCAGTTCGCAGGGTCCTCCCATGAACACTGAAGCTTTCTTT.

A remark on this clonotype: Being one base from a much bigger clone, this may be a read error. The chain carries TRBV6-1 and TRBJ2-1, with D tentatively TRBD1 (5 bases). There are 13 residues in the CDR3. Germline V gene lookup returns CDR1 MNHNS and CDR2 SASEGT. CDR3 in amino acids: CVSSSQARNEQFF. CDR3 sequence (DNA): TGTGTCAGCAGTTCACAGGCGAGGAATGAGCAGTTCTTC.

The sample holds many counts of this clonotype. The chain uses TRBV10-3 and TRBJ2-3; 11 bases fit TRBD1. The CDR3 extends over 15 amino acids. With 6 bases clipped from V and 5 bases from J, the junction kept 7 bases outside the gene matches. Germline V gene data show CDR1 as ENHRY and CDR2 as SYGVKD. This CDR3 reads CAISRTGGKEDTQYF. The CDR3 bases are TGTGCCATCAGCCGGACAGGGGGCAAGGAAGATACGCAGTATTTT.

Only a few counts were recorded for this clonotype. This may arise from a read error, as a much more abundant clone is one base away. Here the CDR3 reads CASNLQGRGYTF. In DNA form, the CDR3 reads TGTGCCAGCAATTTACAGGGACGCGGCTACACCTTC. The chain has TRBV28 and TRBJ1-2; D is perhaps TRBD1 (6 bases). The CDR3 length is 12 residues. Germline CDR1 MDHEN, CDR2 SYDVKM.

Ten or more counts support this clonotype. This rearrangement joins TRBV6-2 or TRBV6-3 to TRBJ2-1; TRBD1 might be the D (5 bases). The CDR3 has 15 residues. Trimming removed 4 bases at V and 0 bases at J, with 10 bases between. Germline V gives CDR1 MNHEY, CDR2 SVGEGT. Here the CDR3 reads CASSSQGSSYNEQFF. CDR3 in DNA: TGTGCCAGCAGTTCTCAGGGCAGCTCCTACAATGAGCAGTTCTTC.

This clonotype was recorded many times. DNA for the CDR3: TGTGCCAGCACAAGACTAGCGGGAGTTTTTTATGAGCAGTTCTTC. This sequence encodes CASTRLAGVFYEQFF. This chain links TRBV6-2 or TRBV6-3 with TRBJ2-1, with 12 bases identical to TRBD2. Per the germline V gene, CDR1 is MNHEY and CDR2 is SVGEGT. The CDR3 runs 15 residues. Germline trimming cut 7 bases from V and 8 bases from J; bases unmatched to any gene: 9.